Below are 10 T cell receptor beta chains sequenced from a single sample in a study of CD8 T cells in ankylosing spondylitis (dated by TCRdb to 2016 to 2017). The library came from 5' RACE. The sequencer listed for this sample is Illumina HiSeq 2500. The raw public reads went through TCRdb reprocessing: fastp at Q25, MiXCR clone calling, in-frame beta chains kept. Each record represents a unique CDR3 protein, reported with the most common genes and DNA among its rows. This sample is represented by 50,000 to 65,000 distinct CDR3 sequences; 6.5% to 8% of them were singletons. 8% to 9.5% of the sample goes to the ten largest clones. Sample: blood, either unsorted or a sorted T cell fraction (not recorded which). All receptors come from a female donor with ankylosing spondylitis or in good health (not recorded which).

This clonotype has ten or more counts. V is TRBV20-1 and J is TRBJ2-3; D ambiguous. Trimming removed 3 bases from V and 0 bases from J, with 7 bases in between. The CDR3 is 13 amino acids. Germline CDR1 is DFQATT and CDR2 is SNEGSKA (reference sequence). The CDR3 DNA sequence: TGCAGTGCTAGTGCAGAGAGCACAGATACGCAGTATTTT. Amino acids: CSASAESTDTQYF.

V gene TRBV7-9 combines with J gene TRBJ1-1; D unclear. The CDR3 has 13 amino acids. V shed 5 bases and J shed 5 bases, with 12 bases lying between them. Looked up from germline, CDR1 is SEHNR and CDR2 is FQNEAQ (reference sequence). The CDR3 nucleotides read TGTGCCAGCAGCCCCGTAGGGAGGACTGAAGCTTTCTTT. It encodes CASSPVGRTEAFF.

This clonotype was observed at least ten times. The DNA for the CDR3 is TGTGCCAGCAGCTTGCAGGGAGGCTTCGGAAACACCATATATTTT. Translated, it gives CASSLQGGFGNTIYF. V usage is TRBV5-4 and J usage is TRBJ1-3, with D tentatively TRBD1 (5 bases). The CDR3 covers 15 residues. Per the germline V gene, CDR1 is SGHNT and CDR2 is YYREEE (reference sequence). V gave up 1 base and J gave up 4 bases, with 12 bases separating them.

In this sample, this clonotype turned up many times. The J gene is TRBJ2-1, the V gene TRBV20-1, with 8 bases identical to TRBD2. J lost 6 bases, V lost 0 bases, and 4 bases had no gene match. The length of the CDR3 is 14 residues. Looked up from germline, CDR1 is DFQATT and CDR2 is SNEGSKA (reference sequence). The CDR3 loop is CSARDLTSANEQFF. The CDR3 nucleotides are TGCAGTGCTAGAGACCTGACTAGCGCCAATGAGCAGTTCTTC.

This clonotype was seen at least ten times. The chain links TRBV20-1 to TRBJ2-5; D is undetermined. This CDR3 has 13 amino acids. V was clipped by 0 bases and J by 5 bases, with 10 bases between them. CDR1 is DFQATT and CDR2 is SNEGSKA in the germline V gene (reference sequence). CDR3 sequence: CSARDPRPETQYF. The CDR3 nucleotides read TGCAGTGCTAGAGATCCCAGGCCGGAGACCCAGTACTTC.

This clonotype was seen repeatedly, ten times or more. This sequence joins TRBV11-1 and TRBJ1-1; possible D gene TRBD1, 5 bases. The CDR3 runs 15 residues. With 6 bases removed from V and 0 bases from J, the gap between germline ends came to 14 bases. CDR1 is SGHAT, CDR2 FQDESV, per germline (reference sequence). CDR3 loop: CASRVIQGVNTEAFF. For the CDR3, the DNA is TGTGCCAGCAGAGTGATCCAGGGCGTGAACACTGAAGCTTTCTTT. Filled out from reference TRBV11-1 and TRBJ1-1, the complete variable domain reads EAEVAQSPRYKITEKSQAVAFWCDPISGHATLYWYRQILGQGPELLVQFQDESVVDDSQLPKDRFSAERLKGVDSTLKIQPAELGDSAMYLCASRVIQGVNTEAFFGQGTRLTVV.

In its sample, this clonotype was seen many times. The chain recombines TRBV5-1 with TRBJ2-2; no clear D. The germline CDR1 and CDR2 sequences are SGHRS and YFSETQ. Between the trimmed V and J ends, which lost 4 bases and 3 bases, there was a span of 7 bases. The CDR3 covers 13 residues. DNA of the CDR3: TGCGCCAGCAGCCAGACCGACACCGGGGAGCTGTTTTTT. Protein product: CASSQTDTGELFF.

This clonotype has only a few counts. V gene TRBV20-1 combines with J gene TRBJ1-1; 9 positions match TRBD1. The V gene's germline CDR1 is DFQATT and CDR2 SNEGSKA (reference sequence). J gave up 0 bases and V 6 bases, and 14 bases lay outside the gene matches. This CDR3 is built from 17 residues. The DNA of the CDR3 is TGCAGTGCGAGACTCGGGACAGGGAATTCCATGAACACTGAAGCTTTCTTT. Translating gives CSARLGTGNSMNTEAFF.

This clonotype was counted at least ten times. The genes are TRBV5-5 and TRBJ1-1, with a weak D call TRBD1 (6 bases). Germline loops: CDR1 SGHKS, CDR2 YYEKEE (reference sequence). CDR3 length equals 15 residues. Deletions cut 3 bases from V and 1 base from J, with 13 bases between. The CDR3 sequence is CASSWVQGGNTEAFF. CDR3 DNA: TGTGCCAGCAGCTGGGTACAGGGAGGGAACACTGAAGCTTTCTTT.

This clonotype was seen ten or more times. V is TRBV28 and J is TRBJ1-2; D uncertain. The CDR3 runs to 14 residues. The V end was cut by 2 bases, the J end by 3 bases, with 10 bases between. Germline loops: CDR1 MDHEN, CDR2 SYDVKM. The CDR3 DNA follows: TGTGCCAGCAGTTTACCTCGGGGAGACTATGGCTACACCTTC. Protein sequence: CASSLPRGDYGYTF.